Described below is a single T cell receptor beta chain sequence and its context. The antigen is undetermined. Clones were read by immunoSEQ multiplex PCR, and TCRdb kept only the in-frame ones, dropping some. This table has tens of thousands of clones, 97% appearing once. This sample stems from a study of cytomegalovirus exposure and HLA in healthy donors. The study's findings and limits: The authors listed some 160 TCR beta chains as cytomegalovirus-associated.

CDR1 and CDR2 (germline): SGHDT, YYEEEE. Deletions cut 4 bases from V and 11 bases from J, with 10 bases between. The CDR3 contains 11 residues. The J gene is TRBJ1-5, the V gene TRBV5-6, with D hard to call. This clonotype originated in a woman aged 18-29 years in good health and CMV-seropositive. The sequenced sample was PBMCs. In DNA form, the CDR3 reads TGTGCCAGCAGCCAAGGAGGAGCCCAGCATTTT. As protein: CASSQGGAQHF.